The T cell receptor (beta chain) described here comes from a study of memory CD4+ T cells and cytomegalovirus serostatus. The sort gate was single viable CD3+CD4+CD8-CD45RO+ cells for memory CD4+ T cells. This CDR3 has 12 amino acids. Germline lookup yields CDR1 SNHLY and CDR2 FYNNEI. Trimming cost V 2 bases and J 4 bases, with 3 bases left between them. Original data processing: Out-of-frame sequences were removed, leaving 2 million to 2.5 million distinct TCRbeta sequences. Here immunoSEQ multiplex PCR was the method, and the copy in TCRdb shows in-frame clones only, minus some. V and J calls and clone size are as listed in that table; D and trimming were resolved from the DNA. The data show 45,000 to 60,000 clones, with around 88% seen just once and 2% held by the top ten.

The receptor's source is an adult in good health and CMV-seropositive. The V and J genes are TRBV2 and TRBJ1-5; D not resolved. Sequenced: memory CD4+ T cells from blood. CDR3 loop: CASSESNQPQHF. CDR3 DNA: TGTGCCAGCAGTGAAAGTAATCAGCCCCAGCATTTT.